This TCR beta chain stems from a study of PD-1 blockade in classical Hodgkin lymphoma. Time point defined: cycle 4 day 1 (C4D1), after more than 5 weeks of nivolumab. Every one of the patients relapsed after autologous stem cell transplantation (brentuximab vedotin exposure was variable). Purified CD4+ T cells were obtained from thawed PBMCs through magnetic negative selection. Comment on this clone: Its antigen remains unidentified.

Using immunoSEQ multiplex PCR, the repertoire was profiled, and TCRdb retains in-frame clones only, with some absent. Of about 17,000 clones in the sample, over 70% were seen once. Whole-study findings and limits: CD4+ TCR diversity, unlike CD8+, rose significantly by C4D1. Baseline TCR diversity was reportedly lower in newly diagnosed patients than in healthy donors. It was reported as lower still in relapsed/refractory patients. The causes of the repertoire differences, possibly disease activity or prior therapy, remain undefined.

Germline V CDR1 and CDR2: MGHRA, YSYEKL. This CDR3 contains 13 residues. Losses at the gene ends were 4 bases for V and 5 bases for J; bases not matched to a gene: 3. The source material was CD4+ T cells from blood, sampled before the fourth cycle of nivolumab. This sequence originates from a human donor with classical Hodgkin lymphoma. V gene TRBV4-1 combines with J gene TRBJ2-7; 9 nucleotides agree with TRBD1. CDR3 sequence reads: CASSLRDRDEQYF. CDR3 DNA sequence: TGCGCCAGCAGCCTCCGGGACAGGGACGAGCAGTACTTC.